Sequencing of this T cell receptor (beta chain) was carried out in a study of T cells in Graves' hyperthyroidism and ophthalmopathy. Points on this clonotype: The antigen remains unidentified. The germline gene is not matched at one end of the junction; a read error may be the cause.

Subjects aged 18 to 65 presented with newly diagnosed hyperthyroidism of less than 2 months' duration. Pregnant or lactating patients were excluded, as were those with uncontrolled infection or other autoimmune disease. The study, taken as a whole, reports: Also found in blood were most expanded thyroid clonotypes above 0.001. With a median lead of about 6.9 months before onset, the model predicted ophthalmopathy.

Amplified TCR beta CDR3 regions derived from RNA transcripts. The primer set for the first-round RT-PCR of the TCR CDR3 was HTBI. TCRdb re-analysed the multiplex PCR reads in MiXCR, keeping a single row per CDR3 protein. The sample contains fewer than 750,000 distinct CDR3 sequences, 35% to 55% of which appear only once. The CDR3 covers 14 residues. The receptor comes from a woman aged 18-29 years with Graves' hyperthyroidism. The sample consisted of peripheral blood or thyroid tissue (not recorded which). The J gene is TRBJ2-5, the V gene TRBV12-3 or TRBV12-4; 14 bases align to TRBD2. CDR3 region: CASSPLGTSGSPRF. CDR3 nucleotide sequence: TGTGCCAGCAGTCCCCTCGGGACTAGCGGGAGCCCTCGCTTC.